This T cell receptor beta chain was identified during a study of T cells in localized non-small cell lung cancer. Broader study findings: Appearance in adjacent lung was seen for a median about 60 of the top 100 tumor clones. Uninvolved neighboring lung showed the greatest T cell clonality, exceeding tumor.

The table came from immunoSEQ multiplex PCR; TCRdb's copy has only in-frame clones and leaves some out. This table has tens of thousands of clones, roughly 91% appearing once. The CDR3 runs to 17 residues. As to this clone: What it binds is not known.

This chain connects TRBV21-1 to TRBJ1-5. TRBV21-1 is flagged as a pseudogene. This receptor was identified in a male donor at least 60 years old with stage I lung adenocarcinoma. The sequencing used peripheral blood, collected before any cancer treatment. Here the CDR3 reads CASSRKGGTWSNQPQHF. The DNA of the CDR3 is TGTGCCAGCAGCCGTAAGGGGGGGACGTGGAGCAATCAGCCCCAGCATTTT.